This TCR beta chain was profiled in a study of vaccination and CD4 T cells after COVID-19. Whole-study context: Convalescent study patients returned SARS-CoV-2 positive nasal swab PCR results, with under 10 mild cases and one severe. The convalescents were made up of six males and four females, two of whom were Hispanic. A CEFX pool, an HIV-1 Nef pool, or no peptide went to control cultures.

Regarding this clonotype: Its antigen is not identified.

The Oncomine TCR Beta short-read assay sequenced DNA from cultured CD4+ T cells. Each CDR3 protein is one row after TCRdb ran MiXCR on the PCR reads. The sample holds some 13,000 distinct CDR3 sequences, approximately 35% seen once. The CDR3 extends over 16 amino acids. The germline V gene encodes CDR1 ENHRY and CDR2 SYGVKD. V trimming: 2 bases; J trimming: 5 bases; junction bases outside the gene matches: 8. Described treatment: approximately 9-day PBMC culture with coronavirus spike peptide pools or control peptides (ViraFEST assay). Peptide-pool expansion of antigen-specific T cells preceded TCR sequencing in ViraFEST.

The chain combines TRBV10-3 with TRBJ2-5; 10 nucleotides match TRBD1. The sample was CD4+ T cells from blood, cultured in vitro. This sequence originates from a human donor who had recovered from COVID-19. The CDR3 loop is CAISERRTGGRETQYF. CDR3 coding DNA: TGTGCCATCAGTGAGAGGAGGACAGGGGGAAGGGAGACCCAGTACTTC.